This entry lists 8 T cell receptor beta chains sequenced from one sample in a study of Ad26.COV2.S vaccination and SARS-CoV-2 variants. As to treatment: over 15 received Ad26.COV2.S at low or high dose, single or two shots; five or six received placebo; per-sample allocation not given. Day 63 following the first vaccine or placebo injection was when the samples were taken. Only in-frame clones appear in the TCRdb table, and some are missing; sequencing was by immunoSEQ multiplex PCR. The sample includes about 400,000 clones, approximately 91% of them seen just once. The material was peripheral blood, obtained in a trial of Ad26.COV2.S vaccine versus placebo. Receptors were obtained from a person aged 18-65 years who received the Ad26.COV2.S COVID-19 vaccine or a placebo.

The chain carries TRBV3-1 (or the pseudogene TRBV3-2) and TRBJ2-2, with a weak D call TRBD2 (5 bases). CDR1 is LGHDT and CDR2 is YNNKEL in the germline V gene (reference sequence). V was trimmed by 3 bases and J by 4 bases, leaving 9 bases between them. The CDR3 has 14 residues. The CDR3 nucleotides are TGTGCCAGCAGCCAGGCTAGCATCACCGGGGAGCTGTTTTTT. This translates into CASSQASITGELFF.

This chain links TRBV7-6 with TRBJ2-1, with 9 bases matching TRBD2. Germline CDR1 is SGHVS and CDR2 is FNYEAQ. V lost 8 bases to trimming and J lost 6 bases; unmatched junction nucleotides: 11. This CDR3 comprises 15 residues. The CDR3 is CASGADSGRSNEQFF. CDR3 DNA sequence: TGTGCCAGCGGAGCGGATAGCGGGAGATCCAATGAGCAGTTCTTC.

The gene calls are TRBV28 and TRBJ2-7; either TRBD1 or TRBD2 may supply D (6 bases each). Looked up from germline, CDR1 is MDHEN and CDR2 is SYDVKM. V was clipped by 3 bases and J by 7 bases, with 19 bases between them. CDR3 size: 15 residues. CDR3: CASSFGGGRRGEQYF. As DNA, the CDR3 is TGTGCCAGCAGTTTTGGAGGGGGGAGACGGGGAGAGCAGTACTTC.

The chain links TRBV3-1 (or the pseudogene TRBV3-2) to TRBJ1-2; maybe TRBD1 (5 bases). Germline lookup yields CDR1 LGHDT and CDR2 YNNKEL (reference sequence). V shed 3 bases and J shed 8 bases, with 13 bases lying between them. This CDR3 spans 13 amino acids. The CDR3: CASSHVSRGGYTF. The CDR3, as DNA: TGTGCCAGCAGCCATGTCTCGAGGGGAGGCTACACCTTC.

The chain recombines TRBV9 with TRBJ1-6; maybe TRBD1 (6 bases). Germline V gene lookup returns CDR1 SGDLS and CDR2 YYNGEE. The CDR3 has 15 residues. V shed 4 bases and J shed 5 bases, with 13 bases lying between them. This CDR3 reads CASSHQGRHNSPLHF. As DNA, the CDR3 is TGTGCCAGCAGCCACCAGGGGAGGCATAATTCACCCCTCCACTTT.

The genes are TRBV9 and TRBJ2-5; 14 bases line up with TRBD2. Germline lookup yields CDR1 SGDLS and CDR2 YYNGEE. The V gene end was trimmed by 5 bases and the J gene end by 7 bases; junction bases not matched to a gene: 16. The CDR3 extends over 18 amino acids. CDR3: CASSFRPPGLAGEGTQYF. The CDR3 DNA reads as TGTGCCAGCAGTTTTCGGCCCCCGGGACTAGCGGGAGAGGGGACCCAGTACTTC.

J is TRBJ2-7 and V is TRBV7-2; tentatively, D is TRBD1 (6 bases). V lost 1 base to trimming and J lost 1 base, with 11 bases between them. The CDR3 is made up of 15 amino acids. Germline V gene sequence: CDR1 SGHTA, CDR2 FQGNSA. CDR3 bases: TGTGCCAGCAGCTTAGGTCCAGGGGCGTCCTACGAGCAGTACTTC. Amino acids: CASSLGPGASYEQYF.

The sample holds a few counts of this clone. The rearrangement joins TRBV19 to TRBJ1-5, with TRBD1 as a possible D gene (5 bases). This CDR3 has 15 residues. Germline V gene data show CDR1 as LNHDA and CDR2 as SQIVND (reference sequence). Trimming shortened V by 1 base and J by 7 bases, and 14 bases separated the two germline ends. The CDR3 nucleotides are TGTGCCAGTAGTATAGCCCAGGGTGCCGGGCAGCCCCAGCATTTT. Its translation is CASSIAQGAGQPQHF.